Listed below are T cell receptor beta chains from one sample, sequenced in a study of T cells in Graves' hyperthyroidism and ophthalmopathy. TCRdb re-called the multiplex PCR reads with MiXCR, one entry per CDR3 protein. In the table there are approximately 28,000 distinct CDR3 sequences, roughly 45% of which are singletons. The specimen was blood. All receptors come from a woman aged 25 to 39 with Graves' hyperthyroidism. Both conserved end residues are part of each CDR3. The D gene is left open where the match is weak. A clone size is listed for some rows: how often the clone was seen (once, few, many), or a class if it is expanded.

J gene,D gene,clone size,V gene,CDR3 length,CDR3 DNA,CDR3 protein
TRBJ1-5,-,-,TRBV10-1,9,TGCGGCGGGGGCAGCCCGAGGCATTTT,CGGGSPRHF
TRBJ2-7,-,-,TRBV11-1,12,TGTGCCAGCGGGACCGGGGGCCATGAGCAGTACTTC,CASGTGGHEQYF
TRBJ2-2,-,-,TRBV2,11,TGTGCCAGCACGAACACCGGGGAGCTGTTTTTT,CASTNTGELFF
TRBJ1-5,-,-,TRBV29-1,13,TGCAGCGTTAGGGACAATCTTAATCAGCTCCGGCATTTT,CSVRDNLNQLRHF
TRBJ2-3,-,-,TRBV2,18,TGTGCCAGCAGTGACTGGAGTTGGGCAAACCTAGCGAGGGAAGTGGGACCATTT,CASSDWSWANLAREVGPF
TRBJ2-3,-,-,TRBV2,15,TGTGCCAGCAGTGTCCGGACGGATAGCACAGATACGCAGTATTTT,CASSVRTDSTDTQYF
TRBJ2-3,TRBD2,-,TRBV28,17,TGTGCCAGCAGCCTAACCTTGATGACTAGCAGCACAGATACGCAGTATTTT,CASSLTLMTSSTDTQYF
TRBJ2-7,-,-,TRBV10-1,13,TGCGCCAGCAGTTCCAGGGGAGACTCCGAGCAGTACTTC,CASSSRGDSEQYF
TRBJ2-7,TRBD2,-,TRBV18,16,TGTGCCAGCTCCGCCCGGGCCCTTGGGACTAGCGGCGAGCAGTACTTC,CASSARALGTSGEQYF
TRBJ2-7,TRBD1,many,TRBV12-5,14,TGTGCTAGTGGTTTGCTCACTAACAGGGGCCTTAGGTACTTC,CASGLLTNRGLRYF
TRBJ2-5,TRBD1,-,TRBV20-1,13,TGCAGTGCTAACAGGGGCGGCGGAGAGACCCAGTACTTC,CSANRGGGETQYF
TRBJ2-2,TRBD2,medium-sized,TRBV9,12,TGTGCCAGCAGCGTCGGGGGGGGAAGGCTGTTTTTT,CASSVGGGRLFF
TRBJ2-5,-,many,TRBV19,14,TGTGCCAGTAGTATAGCGGGCGTTCAAGAGACCCAGTACTTC,CASSIAGVQETQYF
TRBJ2-7,-,-,TRBV29-1,12,TGCAGCTTCGACAGATCCTCCTACGAGCAGTACTTC,CSFDRSSYEQYF
TRBJ2-3,-,many,TRBV7-8,18,TGTGCCAGCAGCTTAGTCTTTGGTAGCGCTTCTAGCACAGATACGCAGTATTTT,CASSLVFGSASSTDTQYF
TRBJ1-1,-,many,TRBV9,17,TGTGCCAGCAGCGTAGAACCCGGGCATATGGTTAACCCTGAAGCTTTCTTT,CASSVEPGHMVNPEAFF
TRBJ1-4,-,medium-sized,TRBV9,12,TGTGCCAGCAGCGTAGGGATCGGGCAACTGTTTTTT,CASSVGIGQLFF
TRBJ1-5,-,-,TRBV20-1,14,TGCAGTGCTAGAGAGACTGGTAGCAATCAGCCCCAGCATTTT,CSARETGSNQPQHF
TRBJ1-5,-,-,TRBV2,22,-,CASSDSGLPGEKLFFGSGTQHF
TRBJ2-1,TRBD2,-,TRBV7-2,15,TGTGCCAGCAGACGGACTAGTTTCCTAAAAAATGAGCAGTTCTTC,CASRRTSFLKNEQFF
TRBJ2-1,-,many,TRBV6-2/TRBV6-3,16,TGTGCCAGCAGTTGGAGAGACGGTGGGGGGTACAATGAGCAGTTCTTC,CASSWRDGGGYNEQFF
TRBJ2-1,TRBD1,medium-sized,TRBV20-1,13,TGCAGTGCAGACAGGGGTGCTAACAATGAGCAGTTCTTC,CSADRGANNEQFF
TRBJ2-7,TRBD2,-,TRBV5-4,14,TGTGCCAGCAGCCTCGGAGCGGGAGTCTACGAGCAGTACTTC,CASSLGAGVYEQYF
TRBJ2-7,-,many,TRBV28,15,TGTGCCAGCAGCTCCCTGGGGGACGGCTCCTACGAGCAGTACTTC,CASSSLGDGSYEQYF
TRBJ1-1,TRBD1,many,TRBV4-1,18,TGCGCCAGCAGCCAAGATCTTGCAGGGGGCGCGGGTAAGACTGAAGCTTTCTTT,CASSQDLAGGAGKTEAFF
TRBJ1-1,TRBD1,-,TRBV7-8,14,TGTGCCAGCAGCTTCCCAGGGGGGGACACTGAAGCTTTCTTT,CASSFPGGDTEAFF
TRBJ1-2,-,-,TRBV20-1,11,TGCAGTGCTTACAACAACTATGGCTACACCTTC,CSAYNNYGYTF
TRBJ2-3,-,medium-sized,TRBV24-1,15,TGTGCCACCAGTGATTCAGGGACCCAGGCAGATACGCAGTATTTT,CATSDSGTQADTQYF
TRBJ1-2,-,medium-sized,TRBV7-9,11,TGTGCCAGCAGCTTAGACTATGGCTACACCTTC,CASSLDYGYTF
TRBJ2-7,-,medium-sized,TRBV29-1,13,TGCAGCGTTGAGAGGACGGAATCCTACGAGCAGTACTTC,CSVERTESYEQYF
TRBJ2-7,TRBD2,many,TRBV28,16,TGTGCCAGCACCTTAGGGGGACTAGCCTTAAGCTACGAGCAGTACTTC,CASTLGGLALSYEQYF
TRBJ2-7,TRBD1,many,TRBV4-2,16,TGTGCCAGCAGCCCCAAGGGGCGGGACAGGGGGCGCGAGCAGTACTTC,CASSPKGRDRGREQYF
TRBJ2-5,-,many,TRBV5-1,12,TGCGCCAGCAGCCCCGCCGGTTGGGCCCAGTACTTC,CASSPAGWAQYF
TRBJ2-2,-,many,TRBV9,14,TGTGCCAGCAGGAGGTACACCAACACCGGGGAGCTGTTTTTT,CASRRYTNTGELFF
TRBJ2-3,TRBD1,-,TRBV27,18,TGTGCCAGCAGTCAGAACAAAGGACAGGGGGTAGGAACAGATACGCAGTATTTT,CASSQNKGQGVGTDTQYF
TRBJ1-2,TRBD1,many,TRBV6-1,14,TGTGCCAGCAGTCGGGGACAGGGCAACTATGGCTACACCTTC,CASSRGQGNYGYTF
TRBJ2-7,TRBD2,-,TRBV19,14,TGTGCCAGTAGTACGGCTAGCGGGAGCTACGAGCAGTACTTC,CASSTASGSYEQYF
TRBJ1-4,-,-,TRBV2,15,TGTGCCAGCAACGAACTGGTTGCAACTAATGAAAGACTGTTTTTT,CASNELVATNERLFF
TRBJ2-3,-,medium-sized,TRBV20-1,15,TGCAGTGTCGACGGGGGCGGGAGTCGCGCAGATACGCAGTATTTT,CSVDGGGSRADTQYF
TRBJ1-1,-,-,TRBV6-5,12,TGTGCCAGCAGCGCCGGGAACAATGAAGCTTTCTTT,CASSAGNNEAFF
TRBJ1-4,-,-,TRBV9,15,TGTGCCAGCAGCGTAGGGCCAGCCTTCAATGAAAAACTGTTTTTT,CASSVGPAFNEKLFF
TRBJ2-5,TRBD1,-,TRBV20-1,13,TGCAGTGCTGGGACAGGGGGCCCAGAGACCCAGTACTTC,CSAGTGGPETQYF
TRBJ2-7,TRBD2,once,TRBV28,18,TGTGCCAGCAGTATCCCGGGCCACGGGGGGACGATATCCTACGAGCACTACTTC,CASSIPGHGGTISYEHYF
TRBJ2-6,TRBD2,many,TRBV4-1,18,TGCGCCAGCAGCCAGAGGACTAGCGGGAGGTCTGGGGCCAACGTCCTGACTTTC,CASSQRTSGRSGANVLTF
TRBJ2-2,TRBD2,many,TRBV20-1,17,TGCAGTGCAGACATGGGACTAGCGGGAGGGAACACCGGGGAGCTGTTTTTT,CSADMGLAGGNTGELFF
TRBJ2-5,TRBD1,many,TRBV5-1,15,TGCGCCAGCAGCGCGTGGACAGGGGAACAAGAGACCCAGTACTTC,CASSAWTGEQETQYF
TRBJ2-1,-,many,TRBV12-3/TRBV12-4,14,TGTGCCAGCAGTTTAGGTCGCAAATTCGGTGAGCAGTTCTTC,CASSLGRKFGEQFF
TRBJ1-5,-,-,TRBV20-1,14,TGCAGTGCTAGAGGGACGTATAGCAATCAGCCCCAGCATTTT,CSARGTYSNQPQHF
TRBJ2-5,-,many,TRBV10-1,11,TGCGCCAGCAAGCCCAGAGAGACCCAGTACTTC,CASKPRETQYF
TRBJ1-2,-,medium-sized,TRBV15,12,TGTGCCACCAGCAGAGGTGGGAATGGCTACACCTTC,CATSRGGNGYTF
TRBJ2-3,-,many,TRBV27,16,TGTGCCAGCAGTCACGAAAGGGGTGCTCGCACAGATACGCAGTATTTT,CASSHERGARTDTQYF
TRBJ2-5,-,-,TRBV6-1,15,TGTGCCAGCGAGGCAGGGACCGTTTTAGGAGAGACGCAGGACTTC,CASEAGTVLGETQDF
TRBJ2-3,-,-,TRBV15,15,TGTGCCACCAGTACACGAATGACTGGCACAGATACGCAGTATTTT,CATSTRMTGTDTQYF